The TCR beta chain described here comes from a study of quantifying T cell responses using KT2 cells. Study at large: RNA was reverse transcribed with TCR alpha and beta constant-region primers.

An oligo carrying a UMI was ligated to the cDNA 3' end. First-round PCR used three to four cycles and beta primers RC1.1 and RC1.2 covering TRBC1 and TRBC2. TCRdb re-called the UMI-ligation and nested PCR reads through MiXCR, storing one row per CDR3 protein. The repertoire consists of 25,000 to 35,000 distinct CDR3 sequences, with more than 7% occurring once and the leading ten covering less than 20%. Trimming removed 1 base from V and 0 bases from J; junction bases left unmatched: 7. Germline CDR1 SGHAT, CDR2 FQNNGV. The CDR3 runs to 18 residues. This clonotype was seen a handful of times. This sequence was found in a human donor. The material sequenced was PBMCs spiked with cells of the T cell clone KT2. V is TRBV11-2 and J is TRBJ2-3, with 10 nucleotides matching TRBD2. This chain's CDR3 is CASSLGSSGLASTDTQYF. The CDR3 nucleotides read TGTGCCAGCAGCTTAGGATCATCGGGACTAGCGAGCACAGATACGCAGTATTTT.